The 20 T cell receptor beta chains below were found in one sample sequenced in a study of OX40 agonist ivuxolimab in advanced cancers. Profiled with immunoSEQ multiplex PCR; TCRdb holds only in-frame clones, not every one. Of roughly 74,000 clones in the sample, 80% to 90% were seen once. The material sequenced was CD4+ or CD8+ T cells sorted from blood, taken in a trial of the OX40 agonist ivuxolimab. The receptors shown here come from an adult with an advanced solid tumor such as melanoma, head and neck, liver or kidney cancer.

J is TRBJ1-1 and V is TRBV29-1; 7 bases align to TRBD1. V shed 0 bases and J 5 bases; nucleotides not matched to a gene: 3. CDR3 length: 13 amino acids. Germline CDR1 is SQVTM and CDR2 is ANQGSEA. The CDR3 DNA sequence: TGCAGCGTTGAAGAGTCAGGGGGAACTGAAGCTTTCTTT. This codes for CSVEESGGTEAFF.

The J gene is TRBJ1-2, the V gene TRBV29-1, with 7 bases lining up with TRBD1. There are 12 residues in the CDR3. Germline-derived CDR1 and CDR2 are SQVTM and ANQGSEA. After removal of 2 bases from V and 4 bases from J, the junction contained 1 base not matched to a gene. As DNA, the CDR3 is TGCAGCGTTGAACCAGGGGGCTATGGCTACACCTTC. It codes for CSVEPGGYGYTF.

This clone was observed a handful of times. The chain couples TRBV9 to TRBJ1-6, with D possibly being TRBD1 (5 bases). Germline values: CDR1 SGDLS, CDR2 YYNGEE. The CDR3 consists of 14 residues. Deletions cut 8 bases from V and 7 bases from J, with 16 bases between. The CDR3 nucleotides read TGTGCCAGTCAGGGACCCTCTCCCAATTCACCCCTCCACTTT. It is translated as CASQGPSPNSPLHF.

This chain joins TRBV11-2 and TRBJ1-1; 7 bases align to TRBD1. V dropped 3 bases and J dropped 2; count of bases not matched to a gene: 3. The germline CDR1 and CDR2 sequences are SGHAT and FQNNGV. CDR3 length: 14 residues. The chain's CDR3 is CASSFAGGNTEAFF. DNA of the CDR3: TGTGCCAGCAGCTTTGCAGGGGGTAACACTGAAGCTTTCTTT. Together with reference TRBV11-2 and TRBJ1-1, the CDR3 gives the full variable domain: EAGVAQSPRYKIIEKRQSVAFWCNPISGHATLYWYQQILGQGPKLLIQFQNNGVVDDSQLPKDRFSAERLKGVDSTLKIQPAKLEDSAVYLCASSFAGGNTEAFFGQGTRLTVV.

The chain combines TRBV4-3 with TRBJ2-7, with D perhaps given as TRBD1 or TRBD2 (5 bases each). The CDR3 contains 15 residues. CDR1 is LGHNA and CDR2 is YSLEER in the germline V gene. Trimming stripped 4 bases from V and 5 bases from J, with 18 bases between. This CDR3 is CASSRVRRGDDEQYF. CDR3 bases: TGCGCCAGCAGCCGGGTTCGGCGAGGGGATGACGAGCAGTACTTC.

V is TRBV4-3 and J is TRBJ2-7; 8 bases are a match to TRBD1. Trimming at V came to 0 bases and at J to 0 bases, leaving 10 bases not matched to a gene. Germline CDR1 and CDR2: LGHNA and YSLEER. The CDR3 has 18 amino acids. CDR3 sequence reads: CASSQDVRTGQGSYEQYF. CDR3 sequence (DNA): TGCGCCAGCAGCCAAGATGTGAGGACAGGGCAGGGCTCCTACGAGCAGTACTTC.

The chain recombines TRBV27 with TRBJ2-2; unclear D gene. V lost 0 bases and J 2 bases, leaving 7 bases between the germline ends. This CDR3 has 15 amino acids. From germline, CDR1 is MNHEY and CDR2 SMNVEV (reference sequence). This CDR3 reads CASSLSARNTGELFF. CDR3 DNA sequence: TGTGCCAGCAGTTTATCGGCCCGAAACACCGGGGAGCTGTTTTTT.

The chain joins TRBV4-1 to TRBJ1-6; D gene ambiguous. This CDR3 has 15 amino acids. V lost 6 bases, J lost 10 bases, and 19 bases lay in between. Germline V CDR1 and CDR2: MGHRA, YSYEKL. The chain's CDR3 is CASRHAGTFKSPLHF. For the CDR3, the DNA is TGCGCCAGCAGACATGCGGGTACATTCAAGTCACCCCTCCACTTT.

The gene calls are TRBV27 and TRBJ2-7, with D perhaps TRBD2 (5 bases). The V end was cut by 2 bases, the J end by 3 bases, with 8 bases between. Germline CDR1 MNHEY, CDR2 SMNVEV (reference sequence). The CDR3 contains 13 residues. The CDR3 region has the DNA TGTGCCAGCAGTTTAGCGGCGGGCTACGAGCAGTACTTC. Translated: CASSLAAGYEQYF.

The chain combines TRBV4-1 with TRBJ2-3; 8 positions agree with TRBD2. The CDR3 contains 16 residues. The V and J ends lost 3 bases and 5 bases, in that order; junction bases with no gene match: 10. The germline CDR1 and CDR2 sequences are MGHRA and YSYEKL. For the CDR3, the DNA is TGCGCCAGCAGCCACCGGAGAGCGGGAGTGGAAGATACGCAGTATTTT. It translates to CASSHRRAGVEDTQYF.

This clone was seen more than once but under ten times. The chain uses TRBV18 and TRBJ1-1; D possibly corresponds to TRBD1 (5 bases). Germline CDR1 is KGHSH and CDR2 is LQKENI. CDR3 length equals 11 residues. The CDR3, as DNA: TGTCAACTTGGGGGGAACACTGAAGCTTTCTTT. Protein product: CQLGGNTEAFF.

The gene calls are TRBV7-2 and TRBJ2-5; 10 bases map to TRBD1. There are 15 residues in the CDR3. The germline V gene encodes CDR1 SGHTA and CDR2 FQGNSA. The V and J ends lost 4 bases and 6 bases, in that order; junction bases with no gene match: 8. CDR3: CASSSAGTGDKTQYF. The CDR3 nucleotides are TGTGCCAGCAGCTCCGCCGGGACAGGGGATAAGACCCAGTACTTC.

V usage is TRBV7-9 and J usage is TRBJ2-7; D gene uncertain. The CDR3 sequence is 12 residues long. Trimming left V 5 bases short and J 0 bases short, with 5 bases between. Per germline, CDR1 SEHNR and CDR2 FQNEAQ (reference sequence). CDR3 in DNA: TGTGCCAGCAGCGGGGTCTCCTACGAGCAGTACTTC. This translates into CASSGVSYEQYF. Filled out from reference TRBV7-9 and TRBJ2-7, the complete variable domain reads DTGVSQNPRHKITKRGQNVTFRCDPISEHNRLYWYRQTLGQGPEFLTYFQNEAQLEKSRLLSDRFSAERPKGSFSTLEIQRTEQGDSAMYLCASSGVSYEQYFGPGTRLTVT.

This chain joins TRBV18 and TRBJ1-1, with 8 bases that match TRBD1. V gave up 6 bases and J gave up 4 bases; unmatched junction bases: 4. CDR1 is KGHSH and CDR2 is LQKENI in the germline V gene. This CDR3 is 13 amino acids long. CDR3 residues: CASSPTGGTEAFF. CDR3 nucleotides: TGTGCCAGCTCGCCAACAGGGGGCACTGAAGCTTTCTTT.

The chain has TRBV5-5 and TRBJ2-7, with 11 nucleotides matching TRBD1. The V gene's germline CDR1 is SGHKS and CDR2 YYEKEE (reference sequence). V shed 4 bases, J shed 2 bases, and the junction held 8 bases outside the gene matches. This CDR3 region has 16 residues. This CDR3 reads CASSTDRGLGAYEQYF. CDR3 nucleotides: TGTGCCAGCAGCACGGACAGGGGGCTAGGGGCCTACGAGCAGTACTTC.

The chain couples TRBV6-6 to TRBJ2-7, with unresolved D. CDR1 is MNHNY and CDR2 is SVGAGI in the germline V gene (reference sequence). V was trimmed by 2 bases and J by 10 bases, leaving 18 bases between them. The CDR3 has 14 residues. The CDR3: CASSYGVLRSEQYF. The CDR3 DNA follows: TGTGCCAGCAGTTACGGGGTTTTAAGGTCCGAACAGTACTTC.

The chain employs TRBV19 and TRBJ2-1, with 8 bases identical to TRBD1. V dropped 4 bases and J dropped 8; count of bases not matched to a gene: 7. CDR1 and CDR2 (germline): LNHDA, SQIVND (reference sequence). This CDR3 has 14 amino acids. CDR3 bases: TGTGCCAGTAGTAACCGGGACAGGTTCGATGAGCAGTTCTTC. Encoded protein: CASSNRDRFDEQFF.

The J gene is TRBJ2-7, the V gene TRBV9; a possible D gene is TRBD2 (6 bases). CDR3 size: 13 residues. Per germline, CDR1 SGDLS and CDR2 YYNGEE. V was cut by 7 bases and J by 5 bases, with 16 bases left in between. In DNA, the CDR3 is TGTGCCAGCCCCCGCCCGGAGGGGAACGAGCAGTACTTC. Protein product: CASPRPEGNEQYF.

The chain recombines TRBV6-1 with TRBJ2-5; perhaps D is TRBD1 or TRBD2 (5 bases each). Germline CDR1 is MNHNS and CDR2 is SASEGT. With 0 bases removed from V and 6 bases from J, the gap between germline ends came to 11 bases. This CDR3 spans 14 amino acids. This CDR3 reads CASSEAAGRQTQYF. DNA for the CDR3: TGTGCCAGCAGTGAAGCCGCAGGGAGACAGACCCAGTACTTC.

V gene TRBV6-1 combines with J gene TRBJ1-4; D is perhaps TRBD1 (5 bases). Germline V lookup: CDR1 MNHNS, CDR2 SASEGT. CDR3 length: 14 amino acids. Trimming took 5 bases from V and 3 from J, leaving 10 bases between them. CDR3 coding DNA: TGTGCCAGCAGTCTCAGGGCGGCTAATGAAAAACTGTTTTTT. As protein: CASSLRAANEKLFF.